This T cell receptor beta chain was documented in a study of T-cell reconstitution after alpha-beta-depleted transplantation in children. The CDR3 is 14 residues long. Germline assignment: CDR1 MNHEY and CDR2 SMNVEV (reference sequence). Trimming pared 6 bases from V and 0 bases from J, leaving 11 bases between. This clonotype occurred many times. Researchers prepared the TCRbeta library using unique molecular identifiers, the study reports. TCRdb reprocessed the PCR reads with MiXCR, giving one entry per CDR3 protein. The repertoire holds a few hundred thousand distinct CDR3 sequences, with roughly 9% as singletons.

The chain is built from TRBV27 and TRBJ1-2, with D hard to call. This clonotype originated in a human donor who donated a stem cell graft to a child with acute lymphoblastic leukemia. The source was PBMCs from the stem cell graft donor, collected from the stem cell graft. CDR3 sequence reads: CASSRVFANYGYTF. CDR3 bases: TGTGCCAGCAGCCGTGTTTTTGCTAACTATGGCTACACCTTC.